This T cell receptor (beta chain) is drawn from a study of T cells expressing NK-cell markers. Looking at the study overall: The TCR beta repertoires were obtained from sorted CD3+CD56+NKG2C+, CD3+CD56+NKG2C- and CD3+CD56-NKG2C+ T cells.

TCRdb reanalyzed the 5' RACE reads and collapses them to one entry per CDR3 protein, without DNA. The listing contains a few hundred thousand distinct CDR3 sequences. CDR1 and CDR2 from the germline V gene are MNHEY and SVGEGT. This CDR3 has 20 residues. What was sequenced was blood T cells: a sorted CD56 or NKG2C T cell subset, CD4+ or CD8+ T cells, or bulk PBMC T cells (not recorded which). The receptor was derived from a man between 18 and 69 years old in good health. This chain links TRBV6-2 or TRBV6-3 with TRBJ2-3; checking the TCRdb D call of TRBD1 is not possible without DNA. CDR3 residues: CASSYPTSLGAGGCTDTQYF.